This is a list of T cell receptor beta chains from one sample in a study of T-cell memory formation after mild COVID-19. One entry per CDR3 protein, called by TCRdb with MiXCR from the 5' RACE reads. Of about 270,000 distinct CDR3 sequences listed, about 16% are singletons. The sequencing input was PBMCs or a T cell subset sorted from them (not recorded which). The origin of the receptors is a young man who had mild COVID-19 (a few samples of this study predate the infection). Cell type and time point are not known. The CDR3 runs from the conserved cysteine through the conserved F or W. The D gene is left open where the match is weak. Size is omitted from some rows. Given values are once, few, many or a class for expanded clones.

clone size	J gene	D gene	V gene	CDR3 length	CDR3 DNA	CDR3 protein
many	TRBJ2-1	TRBD2	TRBV7-3	15	TGTGCCAGCAGCGTCTCTAGCGGACTCTACAATGAGCAGTTCTTC	CASSVSSGLYNEQFF
many	TRBJ1-1	.	TRBV5-1	14	TGCGCCAGCAGTCTTCTTCCCGCGGTCACTGAAGCTTTCTTT	CASSLLPAVTEAFF
.	TRBJ2-3	.	TRBV7-9	16	TGTGCCAGCAGCGGTAGGGCGGGGGCGCCCACAGATACGCAGTATTTT	CASSGRAGAPTDTQYF
many	TRBJ2-2	.	TRBV19	13	TGTGCCAGTACGGTCATCGGGTCCGGGGAGCTGTTTTTT	CASTVIGSGELFF
few	TRBJ1-2	.	TRBV6-2/TRBV6-3	13	TGTGCCAGCAGTTACGGAGAAGTCGGTGGCTACACCTTC	CASSYGEVGGYTF
few	TRBJ1-5	.	TRBV19	13	TGTGCCAGTAGTATATTGGGAAATCAGCCCCAGCATTTT	CASSILGNQPQHF
few	TRBJ2-7	TRBD1	TRBV29-1	13	TGCAGCGTTGAGACAGGGAGTCCCTACGAGCAGTACTTC	CSVETGSPYEQYF
.	TRBJ2-5	TRBD1	TRBV5-1	14	TGCGCCAGCAGCCTCGGGACAGACCAAGAGACCCAGTACTTC	CASSLGTDQETQYF
.	TRBJ2-1	TRBD2	TRBV5-1	17	TGCGCCAGCAGCCCGACCATACTAGCGGGGGGGTACAATGAGCAGTTCTTC	CASSPTILAGGYNEQFF
.	TRBJ1-2	.	TRBV7-2	17	TGTGCCAGCAGCTTCATTCTGCGGGGGCCAGGGTTGGATGGCTACACCTTC	CASSFILRGPGLDGYTF
.	TRBJ2-3	.	TRBV6-1	14	TGTGCCACCGAGGACAGATCCTACACAGATACGCAGTATTTT	CATEDRSYTDTQYF
.	TRBJ1-2	.	TRBV7-9	14	TGTGCCAGCAGCTACCAGCCCAGGGGCCCTGGCTACACCTTC	CASSYQPRGPGYTF
few	TRBJ2-1	TRBD1	TRBV29-1	15	TGCAGCGTTGCGAACAGGGGGACACCCTACAATGAGCAGTTCTTC	CSVANRGTPYNEQFF
.	TRBJ2-4	.	TRBV29-1	12	TGCAGCGCTACACCCCCGGGAGACATTCAGTACTTC	CSATPPGDIQYF
few	TRBJ2-5	.	TRBV4-2	12	TGTGCCAGCAGCCGCTCGGAGGAGACCCAGTACTTC	CASSRSEETQYF
.	TRBJ2-3	.	TRBV28	15	TGTGCCAGCAGCGGCACGCCAGCTAGCACAGATACGCAGTATTTT	CASSGTPASTDTQYF
many	TRBJ1-1	.	TRBV7-9	14	TGTGCCAGCAGCTTAGGACGGCTGAACACTGAAGCTTTCTTT	CASSLGRLNTEAFF